The 3 T cell receptor beta chains given below trace back to one sample, sequenced in a study of blood T cell repertoires in COVID-19. The data were produced by immunoSEQ multiplex PCR, yet TCRdb's version contains in-frame clones alone and is incomplete. The sample includes 260,000 or so clones, roughly four fifths seen only once; the top ten take about 4.8%. The sample was peripheral blood. All receptors derive from a woman aged 70-85 years with acute or convalescent COVID-19.

V is TRBV11-2 and J is TRBJ2-1; TRBD1 agrees at 11 bases. V lost 5 bases to trimming and J lost 4 bases; unmatched junction nucleotides: 10. CDR3 size: 17 residues. CDR1 is SGHAT, CDR2 FQNNGV, per germline. The CDR3 reads CASSQLTGTGGYNEQFF. CDR3 in DNA: TGTGCCAGCAGCCAATTGACCGGGACAGGGGGATACAATGAGCAGTTCTTC.

This chain links TRBV19 with TRBJ2-3; 7 positions agree with TRBD1. The germline gives CDR1 LNHDA, CDR2 SQIVND (reference sequence). The CDR3 spans 13 residues. The J segment lost 0 bases and the V segment lost 7 bases, leaving 1 base of the junction unmatched. CDR3: CASMTGSTDTQYF. CDR3 nucleotides: TGTGCCAGTATGACAGGGAGCACAGATACGCAGTATTTT.

The chain is built from TRBV5-1 and TRBJ2-1; 10 bases are shared with TRBD1. The CDR3 extends over 14 amino acids. V dropped 2 bases and J dropped 8; count of bases not matched to a gene: 4. The germline V gene has CDR1 SGHRS and CDR2 YFSETQ. The CDR3 bases are TGCGCCAGCAGCTTATGGACAGGGGGAGATGAGCAGTTCTTC. Its translation is CASSLWTGGDEQFF.